The rows below give T cell receptor beta chains drawn from one sample of a study of response to subunit inactivated influenza vaccine. TCRdb re-analysed the RT-PCR reads in MiXCR, keeping a single row per CDR3 protein. Among approximately 480,000 distinct CDR3 sequences listed, about 10% were seen once. Material: PBMCs from blood, obtained 40 to 50 days after vaccination. These receptor sequences come from a middle-aged man who received an inactivated influenza vaccine. Both conserved end residues are part of each CDR3. Each record gives: clone size, V gene, J gene, D gene, CDR3 protein, CDR3 DNA. The D gene is left open where the match is weak. Clone size is given for some rows only: seen once, a few or many times, or a class if the clone is expanded.

clone size: -; V gene: TRBV27; J gene: TRBJ1-6; D gene: TRBD1; CDR3 protein: CASNLSGGRNSPLHF; CDR3 DNA: TGTGCCAGCAACCTTTCAGGGGGCAGGAATTCACCCCTCCACTTT
clone size: -; V gene: TRBV5-1; J gene: TRBJ2-1; D gene: TRBD2; CDR3 protein: CASTPSGGYSYNEQFF; CDR3 DNA: TGCGCCAGCACCCCAAGCGGGGGATACTCCTACAATGAGCAGTTCTTC
clone size: many; V gene: TRBV7-9; J gene: TRBJ1-1; D gene: -; CDR3 protein: CASSHDRNEAFF; CDR3 DNA: TGTGCCAGCAGCCACGACAGGAATGAAGCTTTCTTT
clone size: few; V gene: TRBV4-1; J gene: TRBJ2-5; D gene: -; CDR3 protein: CASSPVGGRGGTQYF; CDR3 DNA: TGCGCCAGCAGCCCGGTGGGGGGCCGAGGTGGGACCCAGTACTTC
clone size: few; V gene: TRBV7-9; J gene: TRBJ2-6; D gene: TRBD1; CDR3 protein: CASSSRTGRELNVLTF; CDR3 DNA: TGTGCCAGCAGCTCGAGGACAGGCCGGGAACTCAACGTCCTGACTTTC
clone size: -; V gene: TRBV7-2; J gene: TRBJ1-1; D gene: -; CDR3 protein: CASSSDTLNTEAFF; CDR3 DNA: TGTGCCAGCAGCTCCGACACCTTGAACACTGAAGCTTTCTTT
clone size: few; V gene: TRBV2; J gene: TRBJ1-1; D gene: -; CDR3 protein: CASGNRLNTEAFF; CDR3 DNA: TGTGCCAGCGGAAACAGGTTGAACACTGAAGCTTTCTTT
clone size: -; V gene: TRBV29-1; J gene: TRBJ1-1; D gene: -; CDR3 protein: CSVEDWGGDGRFGKLVF; CDR3 DNA: TGCAGCGTTGAAGATTGGGGGGGGGACGGACGTTTTGGGAAGCTTGTCTTT
clone size: many; V gene: TRBV20-1; J gene: TRBJ2-1; D gene: -; CDR3 protein: CSARAGVYNEQFF; CDR3 DNA: TGCAGTGCTAGGGCAGGGGTCTACAATGAGCAGTTCTTC
clone size: many; V gene: TRBV5-1; J gene: TRBJ2-7; D gene: -; CDR3 protein: CASSSLDRSYEQYF; CDR3 DNA: TGCGCCAGCAGTAGCCTCGACAGATCCTACGAGCAGTACTTC
clone size: -; V gene: TRBV29-1; J gene: TRBJ1-1; D gene: -; CDR3 protein: CSALGPSATEAFF; CDR3 DNA: TGCAGCGCCTTGGGACCATCGGCCACTGAAGCTTTCTTT
clone size: -; V gene: TRBV12-3/TRBV12-4; J gene: TRBJ2-5; D gene: -; CDR3 protein: CASSSWTSPETQYF; CDR3 DNA: TGTGCCAGCAGTTCGTGGACAAGCCCAGAGACCCAGTACTTC
clone size: few; V gene: TRBV9; J gene: TRBJ2-7; D gene: TRBD2; CDR3 protein: CASSPEPSGSWYEQYF; CDR3 DNA: TGTGCCAGCAGCCCCGAGCCTAGCGGGAGTTGGTACGAGCAGTACTTC
clone size: -; V gene: TRBV4-2; J gene: TRBJ2-7; D gene: -; CDR3 protein: CASSPRGWAGKNTYEQYF; CDR3 DNA: TGTGCCAGCAGCCCCCGAGGGTGGGCAGGCAAAAATACCTACGAGCAGTACTTC
clone size: few; V gene: TRBV5-1; J gene: TRBJ1-6; D gene: -; CDR3 protein: CASSLGDSYNSPLHF; CDR3 DNA: TGCGCCAGCAGCTTGGGGGATAGCTATAATTCACCCCTCCACTTT
clone size: -; V gene: TRBV5-1; J gene: TRBJ2-5; D gene: TRBD1; CDR3 protein: CASSYSGTGGGETQYF; CDR3 DNA: TGCGCCAGCAGTTACTCCGGGACAGGGGGCGGAGAGACCCAGTACTTC
clone size: few; V gene: TRBV3-1; J gene: TRBJ2-7; D gene: -; CDR3 protein: CASSQDSKRADEQYF; CDR3 DNA: TGTGCCAGCAGCCAAGATAGTAAAAGGGCAGACGAGCAGTACTTC
clone size: many; V gene: TRBV6-5; J gene: TRBJ2-1; D gene: -; CDR3 protein: CASSYGQEQFF; CDR3 DNA: TGTGCCAGCAGTTACGGACAGGAGCAGTTCTTC
clone size: many; V gene: TRBV5-1; J gene: TRBJ2-3; D gene: -; CDR3 protein: CASSLEGDTQYF; CDR3 DNA: TGCGCCAGCAGCTTGGAGGGAGATACGCAGTATTTT
clone size: few; V gene: TRBV19; J gene: TRBJ2-1; D gene: TRBD2; CDR3 protein: CATRTSGRAGEQFF; CDR3 DNA: TGTGCCACCCGGACTAGCGGGAGGGCCGGTGAGCAGTTCTTC
clone size: many; V gene: TRBV27; J gene: TRBJ2-2; D gene: TRBD1; CDR3 protein: CASSLKGTGRGGELFF; CDR3 DNA: TGTGCCAGCAGTTTAAAGGGGACAGGGAGAGGCGGGGAGCTGTTTTTT
clone size: few; V gene: TRBV29-1; J gene: TRBJ2-1; D gene: TRBD2; CDR3 protein: CSVEGRLAVYNEQFF; CDR3 DNA: TGCAGCGTTGAAGGGCGACTAGCGGTCTACAATGAGCAGTTCTTC
clone size: -; V gene: TRBV10-3; J gene: TRBJ2-2; D gene: TRBD2; CDR3 protein: CAISELRLARGTGELFF; CDR3 DNA: TGTGCCATCAGTGAGTTGAGACTAGCGCGGGGAACCGGGGAGCTGTTTTTT
clone size: -; V gene: TRBV7-2; J gene: TRBJ1-2; D gene: -; CDR3 protein: CAGGGNYGYTF; CDR3 DNA: TGTGCCGGGGGGGGGAACTATGGCTACACCTTC
clone size: many; V gene: TRBV10-3; J gene: TRBJ2-7; D gene: TRBD2; CDR3 protein: CAISESLAETYEQYF; CDR3 DNA: TGTGCCATCAGTGAGTCCCTAGCGGAAACCTACGAGCAGTACTTC
clone size: few; V gene: TRBV18; J gene: TRBJ2-7; D gene: -; CDR3 protein: CASSPPWGNEQYF; CDR3 DNA: TGTGCCAGCTCACCACCGTGGGGGAACGAGCAGTACTTC
clone size: few; V gene: TRBV6-5; J gene: TRBJ2-1; D gene: -; CDR3 protein: CASSYSGTYNEQFF; CDR3 DNA: TGTGCCAGCAGTTACTCGGGTACCTACAATGAGCAGTTCTTC
clone size: many; V gene: TRBV10-1; J gene: TRBJ1-5; D gene: -; CDR3 protein: CASRTAMSNQPQHF; CDR3 DNA: TGCGCCAGCCGGACAGCCATGAGCAATCAGCCCCAGCATTTT
clone size: few; V gene: TRBV3-1; J gene: TRBJ2-3; D gene: -; CDR3 protein: CASSQESRDTQYF; CDR3 DNA: TGTGCCAGCAGCCAAGAGTCCCGAGATACGCAGTATTTT
clone size: many; V gene: TRBV7-2; J gene: TRBJ2-7; D gene: TRBD1; CDR3 protein: CASSLFVGTEQYEQYF; CDR3 DNA: TGTGCCAGCAGCTTATTCGTGGGGACAGAGCAGTACGAGCAGTACTTC
clone size: -; V gene: TRBV20-1; J gene: TRBJ1-5; D gene: -; CDR3 protein: CSALEGNQPQHF; CDR3 DNA: TGCAGTGCTCTCGAAGGCAATCAGCCCCAGCATTTT
clone size: -; V gene: TRBV7-7; J gene: TRBJ2-3; D gene: -; CDR3 protein: CASSRVVGTDTQYF; CDR3 DNA: TGTGCTAGCAGCCGTGTCGTGGGCACAGATACGCAGTATTTT
clone size: -; V gene: TRBV7-6; J gene: TRBJ1-4; D gene: -; CDR3 protein: CASSPGGYYEKLFF; CDR3 DNA: TGTGCCAGCAGCCCGGGGGGGTATTATGAAAAACTGTTTTTT
clone size: few; V gene: TRBV20-1; J gene: TRBJ2-6; D gene: -; CDR3 protein: CSARDSGPLSSGANVLTF; CDR3 DNA: TGCAGTGCTAGAGATAGCGGTCCCCTCAGCTCTGGGGCCAACGTCCTGACTTTC
clone size: many; V gene: TRBV28; J gene: TRBJ2-7; D gene: -; CDR3 protein: CASGLYEQYF; CDR3 DNA: TGTGCCAGCGGTCTCTACGAGCAGTACTTC
clone size: many; V gene: TRBV20-1; J gene: TRBJ1-1; D gene: TRBD1; CDR3 protein: CSAGTGLGTEAFF; CDR3 DNA: TGCAGTGCTGGGACAGGGCTGGGCACTGAAGCTTTCTTT
clone size: few; V gene: TRBV5-1; J gene: TRBJ1-2; D gene: TRBD1; CDR3 protein: CASSSDRGVSYGYTF; CDR3 DNA: TGCGCCAGCAGCTCCGACAGGGGTGTGAGCTATGGCTACACCTTC
clone size: many; V gene: TRBV7-2; J gene: TRBJ2-1; D gene: TRBD2; CDR3 protein: CASSSRRGRAYNEQFF; CDR3 DNA: TGTGCCAGCAGCTCCCGGCGCGGGAGGGCCTACAATGAGCAGTTCTTC
clone size: few; V gene: TRBV20-1; J gene: TRBJ2-3; D gene: -; CDR3 protein: CSAAEGGTDTQYF; CDR3 DNA: TGCAGTGCGGCGGAGGGGGGCACAGATACGCAGTATTTT
clone size: many; V gene: TRBV20-1; J gene: TRBJ2-5; D gene: TRBD2; CDR3 protein: CSAPTGGLMTQYF; CDR3 DNA: TGCAGTGCTCCAACGGGGGGGCTAATGACCCAGTACTTC
clone size: -; V gene: TRBV7-2; J gene: TRBJ2-2; D gene: TRBD1; CDR3 protein: CASSRTGPANTGELFF; CDR3 DNA: TGTGCCAGCAGCCGGACAGGACCCGCGAACACCGGGGAGCTGTTTTTT
clone size: many; V gene: TRBV9; J gene: TRBJ2-5; D gene: TRBD1; CDR3 protein: CASSEGQGGTQYF; CDR3 DNA: TGTGCCAGCAGCGAGGGACAGGGAGGGACCCAGTACTTC
clone size: many; V gene: TRBV4-1; J gene: TRBJ2-7; D gene: -; CDR3 protein: CASSQAHKPDEQYF; CDR3 DNA: TGCGCCAGCAGCCAAGCGCATAAGCCGGACGAGCAGTACTTC
clone size: few; V gene: TRBV24-1; J gene: TRBJ2-2; D gene: TRBD1; CDR3 protein: CATSDPDRVTGELFF; CDR3 DNA: TGTGCCACCAGTGATCCTGACAGGGTCACCGGGGAGCTGTTTTTT
clone size: -; V gene: TRBV29-1; J gene: TRBJ1-1; D gene: -; CDR3 protein: CSVVRGEKTEAFF; CDR3 DNA: TGCAGCGTGGTACGGGGGGAAAAAACTGAAGCTTTCTTT
clone size: few; V gene: TRBV20-1; J gene: TRBJ1-2; D gene: -; CDR3 protein: CSADLTGTERYGYTF; CDR3 DNA: TGCAGTGCTGATTTAACAGGGACCGAACGCTATGGCTACACCTTC
clone size: -; V gene: TRBV3-1; J gene: TRBJ2-3; D gene: TRBD2; CDR3 protein: CASSDTGTSTYHPTDTQYF; CDR3 DNA: TGTGCCAGCAGCGATACCGGGACTAGCACTTACCATCCCACAGATACGCAGTATTTT
clone size: many; V gene: TRBV6-5; J gene: TRBJ2-3; D gene: TRBD2; CDR3 protein: CASSYITGGRGDTQYF; CDR3 DNA: TGTGCCAGCAGTTACATTACGGGAGGGCGAGGAGATACGCAGTATTTT
clone size: many; V gene: TRBV27; J gene: TRBJ2-1; D gene: TRBD1; CDR3 protein: CASSLQGTGSSYNEQFF; CDR3 DNA: TGTGCCAGCAGTTTACAGGGGACAGGGAGCTCCTACAATGAGCAGTTCTTC